This TCR beta chain was sequenced in a study of radiotherapy plus CTLA-4 blockade in lung cancer. Study-level findings and limits: Some TCR clones had been derived from tumors. These clones expanded in peripheral blood after radiotherapy plus ipilimumab. Increased serum interferon-beta after radiation also reportedly predicted response strongly.

Sequenced by immunoSEQ multiplex PCR; TCRdb stores in-frame clones only, minus some. Of 90,000 or so clones in the sample, less than 90% were seen once. For this clone: As yet, its antigen is unknown.

Germline V gives CDR1 SGHVS, CDR2 FQNEAQ. The CDR3 contains 18 residues. With V trimmed by 1 base and J by 0 bases, 8 bases remained unmatched. Patients in the study, people with chemo-refractory metastatic non-small-cell lung cancer, received focal radiation plus ipilimumab CTLA-4 blockade. The clonotype comes from a human donor with non-small cell lung cancer who had stable disease on radiotherapy plus ipilimumab. The source was peripheral blood, collected from a patient treated with radiotherapy plus ipilimumab. This rearrangement joins TRBV7-8 to TRBJ2-1, with 8 bases that match TRBD2. CDR3 nucleotide sequence: TGTGCCAGCAGCTTAGGGGCCGTAGCGGGGAGCTCCTACAATGAGCAGTTCTTC. Translation: CASSLGAVAGSSYNEQFF.